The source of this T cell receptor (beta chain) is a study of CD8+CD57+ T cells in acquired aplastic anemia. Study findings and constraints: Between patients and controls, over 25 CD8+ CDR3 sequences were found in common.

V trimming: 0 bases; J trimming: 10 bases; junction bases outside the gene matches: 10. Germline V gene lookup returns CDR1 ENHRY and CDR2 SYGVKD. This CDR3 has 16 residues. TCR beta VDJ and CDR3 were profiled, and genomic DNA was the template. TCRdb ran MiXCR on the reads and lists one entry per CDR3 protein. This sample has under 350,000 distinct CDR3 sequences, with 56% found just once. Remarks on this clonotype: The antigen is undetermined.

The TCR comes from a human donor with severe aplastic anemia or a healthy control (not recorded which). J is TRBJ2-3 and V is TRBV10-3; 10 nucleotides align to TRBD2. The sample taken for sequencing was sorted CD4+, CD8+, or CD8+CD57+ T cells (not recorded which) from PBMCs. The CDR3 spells CAISESGAGGGQSQYF. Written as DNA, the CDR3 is TGTGCCATCAGTGAGTCGGGAGCGGGGGGGGGCCAGTCGCAGTATTTT.